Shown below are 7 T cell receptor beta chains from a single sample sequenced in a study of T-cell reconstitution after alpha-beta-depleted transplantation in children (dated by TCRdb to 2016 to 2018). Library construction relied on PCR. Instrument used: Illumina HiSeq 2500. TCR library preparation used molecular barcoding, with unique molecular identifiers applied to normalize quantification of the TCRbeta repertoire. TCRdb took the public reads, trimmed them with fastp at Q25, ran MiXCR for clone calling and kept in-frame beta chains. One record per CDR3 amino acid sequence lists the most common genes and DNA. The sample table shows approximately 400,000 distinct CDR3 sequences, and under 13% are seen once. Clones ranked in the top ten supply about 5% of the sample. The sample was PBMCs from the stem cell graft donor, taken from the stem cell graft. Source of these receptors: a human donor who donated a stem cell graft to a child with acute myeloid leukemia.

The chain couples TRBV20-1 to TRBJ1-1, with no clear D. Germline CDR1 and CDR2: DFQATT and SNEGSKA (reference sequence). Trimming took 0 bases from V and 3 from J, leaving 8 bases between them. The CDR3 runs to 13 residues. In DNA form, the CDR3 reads TGCAGTGCTAGAGATTGGGAACACACTGAAGCTTTCTTT. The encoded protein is CSARDWEHTEAFF.

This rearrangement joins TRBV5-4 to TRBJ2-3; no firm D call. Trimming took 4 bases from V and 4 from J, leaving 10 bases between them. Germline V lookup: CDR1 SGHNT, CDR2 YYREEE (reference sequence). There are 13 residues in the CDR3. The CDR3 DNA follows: TGTGCCAGCAGCGTGAGACTCGCAGATACGCAGTATTTT. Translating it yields CASSVRLADTQYF.

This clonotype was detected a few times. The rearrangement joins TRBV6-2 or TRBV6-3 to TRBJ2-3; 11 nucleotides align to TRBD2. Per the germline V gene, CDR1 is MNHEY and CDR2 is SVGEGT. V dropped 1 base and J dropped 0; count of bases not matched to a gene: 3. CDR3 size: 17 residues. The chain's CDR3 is CASSYFRTSGSTDTQYF. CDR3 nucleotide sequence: TGTGCCAGCAGTTACTTCAGGACTAGCGGGAGCACAGATACGCAGTATTTT.

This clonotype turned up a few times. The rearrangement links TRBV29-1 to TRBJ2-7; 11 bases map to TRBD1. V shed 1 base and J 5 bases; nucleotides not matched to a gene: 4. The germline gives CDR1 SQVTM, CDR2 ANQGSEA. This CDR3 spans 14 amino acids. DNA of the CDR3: TGCAGCGTTGAAGCGGACAGGGGGCCCGACGAGCAGTACGTC. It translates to CSVEADRGPDEQYV.

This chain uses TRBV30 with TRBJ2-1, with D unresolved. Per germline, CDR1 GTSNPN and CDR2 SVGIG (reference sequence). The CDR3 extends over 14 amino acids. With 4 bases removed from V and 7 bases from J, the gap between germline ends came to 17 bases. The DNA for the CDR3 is TGTGCCTGGAAACAGCGCAGGTTCTTTAATGAGCAGTTCTTC. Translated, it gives CAWKQRRFFNEQFF.

CDR3 residues: CASSSRGTQYF. The CDR3 DNA is TGTGCCAGCAGTAGTAGGGGTACGCAGTATTTT. The V call is TRBV6-5, the J call TRBJ2-3, with D possibly TRBD1 on 5 matching bases. The CDR3 covers 11 residues. V lost 5 bases and J lost 8, with 8 bases in between. The germline V gene encodes CDR1 MNHEY and CDR2 SVGAGI.

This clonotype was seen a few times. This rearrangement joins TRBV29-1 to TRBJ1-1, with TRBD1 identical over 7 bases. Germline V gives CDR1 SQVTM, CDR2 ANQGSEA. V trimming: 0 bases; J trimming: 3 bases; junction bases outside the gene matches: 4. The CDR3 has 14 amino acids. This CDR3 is CSVEERQGDTEAFF. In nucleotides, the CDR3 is TGCAGCGTTGAAGAACGGCAGGGGGACACTGAAGCTTTCTTT.